This T cell receptor (beta chain) was recovered during a study of blood T cell repertoires in COVID-19. Study as a whole: Italy, Spain and the United States were the sources of the convalescent and acute COVID-19 samples.

Authors' processing steps: Reference gene primer amplification gave estimated nucleated cell counts. Sequencing was performed with immunoSEQ multiplex PCR; in TCRdb, only in-frame clones are kept and a portion is missing. For V, J and clone size, that table is used; D and trimming come from the DNA. The table shows more than 40,000 clones, with 82% occurring only once. The CDR3 is 16 residues long. CDR1 SGHTA and CDR2 FQGNSA come from the germline V gene. V gave up 3 bases and J gave up 8 bases; unmatched junction bases: 15. The sequencing sample was made of peripheral blood. The genes are TRBV7-2 and TRBJ1-2; TRBD1 agrees at 7 bases. The clonotype was recovered from a human donor with acute or convalescent COVID-19. The donor label of this sample is uncertain. The CDR3 region is CASSFPTEGASKGYTF. The DNA of the CDR3 is TGTGCCAGCAGCTTCCCTACAGAGGGGGCCAGTAAAGGCTACACCTTC.